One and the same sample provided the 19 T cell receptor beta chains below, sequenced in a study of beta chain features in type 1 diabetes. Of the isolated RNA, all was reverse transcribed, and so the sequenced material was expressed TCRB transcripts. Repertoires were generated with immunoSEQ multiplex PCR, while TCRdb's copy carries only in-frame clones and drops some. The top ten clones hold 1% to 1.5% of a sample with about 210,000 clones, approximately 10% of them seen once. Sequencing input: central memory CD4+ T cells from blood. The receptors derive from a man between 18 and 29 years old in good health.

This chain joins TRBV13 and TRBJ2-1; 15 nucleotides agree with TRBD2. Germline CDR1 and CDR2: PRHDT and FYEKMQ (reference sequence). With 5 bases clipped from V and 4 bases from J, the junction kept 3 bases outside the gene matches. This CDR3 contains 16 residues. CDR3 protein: CASSTGLAGGYNEQFF. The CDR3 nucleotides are TGTGCCAGCAGCACGGGACTAGCGGGGGGATACAATGAGCAGTTCTTC.

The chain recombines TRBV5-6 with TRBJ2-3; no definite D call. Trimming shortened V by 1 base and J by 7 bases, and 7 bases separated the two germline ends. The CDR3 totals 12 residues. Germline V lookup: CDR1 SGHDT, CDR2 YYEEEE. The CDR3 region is CASSLRGYTQYF. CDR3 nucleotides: TGTGCCAGCAGCTTGAGAGGTTATACGCAGTATTTT.

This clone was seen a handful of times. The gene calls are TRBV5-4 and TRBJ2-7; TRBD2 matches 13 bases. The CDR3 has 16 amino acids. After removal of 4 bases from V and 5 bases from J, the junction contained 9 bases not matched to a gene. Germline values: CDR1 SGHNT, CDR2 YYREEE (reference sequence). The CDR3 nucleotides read TGTGCCAGCAGCCAGCTGGGACTAGCGGGGAACAACGAGCAGTACTTC. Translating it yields CASSQLGLAGNNEQYF. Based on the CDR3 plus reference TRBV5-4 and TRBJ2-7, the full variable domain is ETGVTQSPTHLIKTRGQQVTLRCSSQSGHNTVSWYQQALGQGPQFIFQYYREEENGRGNFPPRFSGLQFPNYSSELNVNALELDDSALYLCASSQLGLAGNNEQYFGPGTRLTVT.

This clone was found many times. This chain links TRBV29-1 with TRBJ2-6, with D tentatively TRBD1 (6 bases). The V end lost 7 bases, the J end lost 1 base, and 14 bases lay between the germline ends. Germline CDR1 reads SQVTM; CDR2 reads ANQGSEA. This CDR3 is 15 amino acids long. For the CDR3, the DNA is TGCAGCGCTAAAGAGGGGGAGTCTGGGGCCAACGTCCTGACTTTC. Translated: CSAKEGESGANVLTF. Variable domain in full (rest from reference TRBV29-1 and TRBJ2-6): SAVISQKPSRDICQRGTSLTIQCQVDSQVTMMFWYRQQPGQSLTLIATANQGSEATYESGFVIDKFPISRPNLTFSTLTVSNMSPEDSSIYLCSAKEGESGANVLTFGAGSRLTVL.

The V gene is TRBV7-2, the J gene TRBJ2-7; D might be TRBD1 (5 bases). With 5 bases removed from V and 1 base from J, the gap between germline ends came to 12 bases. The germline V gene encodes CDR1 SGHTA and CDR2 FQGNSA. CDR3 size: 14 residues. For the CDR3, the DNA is TGTGCCAGCAGCCCCCTTGGGGCATCCTACGAGCAGTACTTC. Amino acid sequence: CASSPLGASYEQYF.

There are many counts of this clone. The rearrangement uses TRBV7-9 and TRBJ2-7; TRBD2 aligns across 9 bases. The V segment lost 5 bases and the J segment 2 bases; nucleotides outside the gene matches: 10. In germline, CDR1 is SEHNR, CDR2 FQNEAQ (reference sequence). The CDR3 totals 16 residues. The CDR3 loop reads CASSPPSSGRTYEQYF. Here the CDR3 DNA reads TGTGCCAGCAGCCCACCTTCCAGCGGGAGGACCTACGAGCAGTACTTC. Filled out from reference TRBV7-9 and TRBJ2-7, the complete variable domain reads DTGVSQNPRHKITKRGQNVTFRCDPISEHNRLYWYRQTLGQGPEFLTYFQNEAQLEKSRLLSDRFSAERPKGSFSTLEIQRTEQGDSAMYLCASSPPSSGRTYEQYFGPGTRLTVT.

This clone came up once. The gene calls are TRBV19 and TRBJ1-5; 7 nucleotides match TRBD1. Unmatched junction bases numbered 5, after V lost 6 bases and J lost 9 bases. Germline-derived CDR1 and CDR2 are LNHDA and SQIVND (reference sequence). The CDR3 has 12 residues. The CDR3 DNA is TGTGCCAGTAGCAAGGGGGCTATGCCCCAGCATTTT. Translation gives CASSKGAMPQHF.

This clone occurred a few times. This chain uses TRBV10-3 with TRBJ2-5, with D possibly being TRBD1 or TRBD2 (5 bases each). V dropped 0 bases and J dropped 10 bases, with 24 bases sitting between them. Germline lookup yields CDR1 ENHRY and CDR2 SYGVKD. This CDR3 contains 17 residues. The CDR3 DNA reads TGTGCCATCAGTGAGTCGACAAGCGGTACCCCTCTGGGGGACCAGTACTTC. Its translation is CAISESTSGTPLGDQYF.

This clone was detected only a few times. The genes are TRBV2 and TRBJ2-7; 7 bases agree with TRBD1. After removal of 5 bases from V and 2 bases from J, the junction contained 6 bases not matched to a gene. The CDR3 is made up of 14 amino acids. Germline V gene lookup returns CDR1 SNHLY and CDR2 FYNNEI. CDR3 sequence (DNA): TGTGCCAGCAGTAAGGGCCAGGGGGCCTACGAGCAGTACTTC. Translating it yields CASSKGQGAYEQYF. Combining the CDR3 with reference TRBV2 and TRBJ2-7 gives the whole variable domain EPEVTQTPSHQVTQMGQEVILRCVPISNHLYFYWYRQILGQKVEFLVSFYNNEISEKSEIFDDQFSVERPDGSNFTLKIRSTKLEDSAMYFCASSKGQGAYEQYFGPGTRLTVT.

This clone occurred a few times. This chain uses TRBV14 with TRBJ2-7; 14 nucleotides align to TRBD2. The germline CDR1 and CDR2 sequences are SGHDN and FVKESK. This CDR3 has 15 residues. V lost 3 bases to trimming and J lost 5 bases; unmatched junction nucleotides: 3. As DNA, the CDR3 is TGTGCCAGCAGCCAGATGACTAGCGGGAGGGACGAGCAGTACTTC. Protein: CASSQMTSGRDEQYF.

The CDR3 sequence: CASRAKTGSGYGYTF. The CDR3 DNA follows: TGTGCCAGCAGAGCTAAGACAGGGAGCGGGTATGGCTACACCTTC. This chain links TRBV9 with TRBJ1-2; TRBD1 matches at 7 bases. CDR1 SGDLS and CDR2 YYNGEE come from the germline V gene. With V trimmed by 5 bases and J by 5 bases, 12 bases remained unmatched. The CDR3 runs to 15 residues. Supplemented by reference TRBV9 and TRBJ1-2, the full variable domain reads DSGVTQTPKHLITATGQRVTLRCSPRSGDLSVYWYQQSLDQGLQFLIQYYNGEERAKGNILERFSAQQFPDLHSELNLSSLELGDSALYFCASRAKTGSGYGYTFGSGTRLTVV.

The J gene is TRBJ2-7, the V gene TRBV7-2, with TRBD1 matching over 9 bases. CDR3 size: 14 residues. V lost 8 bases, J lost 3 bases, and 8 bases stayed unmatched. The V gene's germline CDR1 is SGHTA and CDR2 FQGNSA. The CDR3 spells CASEEGTGIYEQYF. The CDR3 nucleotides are TGTGCCAGCGAGGAAGGGACAGGGATCTACGAGCAGTACTTC.

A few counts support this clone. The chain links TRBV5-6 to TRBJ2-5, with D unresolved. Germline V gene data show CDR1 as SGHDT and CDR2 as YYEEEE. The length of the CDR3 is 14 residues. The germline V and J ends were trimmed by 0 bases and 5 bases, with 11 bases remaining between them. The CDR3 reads CASSLASGAETQYF. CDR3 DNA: TGTGCCAGCAGCTTGGCCTCGGGCGCGGAGACCCAGTACTTC.

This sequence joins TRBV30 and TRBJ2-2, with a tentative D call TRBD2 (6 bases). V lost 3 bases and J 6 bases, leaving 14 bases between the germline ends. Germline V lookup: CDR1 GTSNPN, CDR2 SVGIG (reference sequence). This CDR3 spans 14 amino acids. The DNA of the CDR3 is TGTGCCTGGAGGGTTGGTCCGGGGGCCGGGGAGCTGTTTTTT. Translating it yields CAWRVGPGAGELFF.

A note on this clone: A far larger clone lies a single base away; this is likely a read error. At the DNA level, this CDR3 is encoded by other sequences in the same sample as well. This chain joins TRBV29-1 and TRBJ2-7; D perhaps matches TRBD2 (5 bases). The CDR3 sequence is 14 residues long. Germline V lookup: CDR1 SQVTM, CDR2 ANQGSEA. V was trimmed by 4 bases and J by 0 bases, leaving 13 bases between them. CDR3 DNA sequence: TGCAGCGTTGGAGAGGGAAGCGACTCCTACGAGCAGTACTTC. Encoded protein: CSVGEGSDSYEQYF.

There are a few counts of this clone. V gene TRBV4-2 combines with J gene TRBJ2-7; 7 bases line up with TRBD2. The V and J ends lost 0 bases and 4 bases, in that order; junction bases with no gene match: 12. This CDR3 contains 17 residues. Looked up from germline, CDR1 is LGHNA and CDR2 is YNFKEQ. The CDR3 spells CASSQEGRERIGYEQYF. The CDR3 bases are TGTGCCAGCAGCCAAGAGGGGCGGGAGCGGATTGGGTACGAGCAGTACTTC.

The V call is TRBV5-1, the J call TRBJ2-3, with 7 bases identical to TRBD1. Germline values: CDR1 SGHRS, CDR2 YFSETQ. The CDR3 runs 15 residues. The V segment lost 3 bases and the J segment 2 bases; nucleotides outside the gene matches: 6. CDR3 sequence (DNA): TGCGCCAGCAGCTCCCGGGACAGTGACACAGATACGCAGTATTTT. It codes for CASSSRDSDTDTQYF.

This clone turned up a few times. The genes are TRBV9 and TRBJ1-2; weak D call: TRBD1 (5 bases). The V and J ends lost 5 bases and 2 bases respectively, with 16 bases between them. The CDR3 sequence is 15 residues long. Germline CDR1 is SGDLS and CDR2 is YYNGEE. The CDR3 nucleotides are TGTGCCAGCAGTGCCGGGGGTGCGGTCAACTATGGCTACACCTTC. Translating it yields CASSAGGAVNYGYTF.

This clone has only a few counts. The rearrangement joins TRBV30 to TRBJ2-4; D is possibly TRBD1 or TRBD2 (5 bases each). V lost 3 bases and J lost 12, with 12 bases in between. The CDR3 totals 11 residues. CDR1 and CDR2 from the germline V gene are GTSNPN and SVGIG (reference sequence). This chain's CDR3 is CAWSPGGNQYF. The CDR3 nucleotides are TGTGCCTGGAGCCCTGGGGGTAATCAGTACTTC.